This record looks at one T cell receptor beta chain sequence and its context. The data derive from a study of CD8 T cells in Susac syndrome. Random hexamers were used to reverse transcribe an amount of about 0.45 to 1 ug RNA. Multiplex immunoSEQ PCR targeted 54 Vbeta and 13 Jbeta TCR beta segments. TCRdb reprocessed the immunoSEQ multiplex PCR reads with MiXCR, giving one entry per CDR3 protein. The sample lists around 200,000 distinct CDR3 sequences; 90% to 97% were seen once. This clonotype originated in a human donor with Susac syndrome. The specimen was CD4+ T cells from PBMCs.

CDR3 DNA sequence: TGTGCCAGCAGTTCCCTAGGACAGGGCGCCTACGAGCAGTACTTC. As protein: CASSSLGQGAYEQYF. The chain has TRBV27 and TRBJ2-7; 8 nucleotides align to TRBD1. This CDR3 region has 15 residues. V gave up 4 bases and J gave up 2 bases; unmatched junction bases: 7. The germline V gene has CDR1 MNHEY and CDR2 SMNVEV (reference sequence).